Presented here are 25 T cell receptor beta chains from one specimen sequenced in a study of T cells in Graves' hyperthyroidism and ophthalmopathy. RNA transcripts were the template for amplifying TCR beta CDR3 regions. TCR CDR3 regions were first amplified by RT-PCR with HTBI primers. Via MiXCR, TCRdb re-called the multiplex PCR reads, giving one row per CDR3 protein. The sample has a few hundred thousand distinct CDR3 sequences, around 15% seen once; the top ten hold about 18%. Sequenced material: blood. These TCRs come from a woman aged 25 to 39 with Graves' ophthalmopathy.

This clonotype was counted ten times or more. The J gene is TRBJ1-1, the V gene TRBV20-1; TRBD1 might be the D (5 bases). Germline loops: CDR1 DFQATT, CDR2 SNEGSKA (reference sequence). V gave up 3 bases and J gave up 7 bases, with 12 bases separating them. The length of the CDR3 is 12 residues. Here the CDR3 reads CSASSGEVEAFF. CDR3 coding DNA: TGCAGTGCTAGTTCGGGGGAAGTTGAAGCTTTCTTT.

This chain connects TRBV5-1 to TRBJ2-3; no clear D gene. Trimming shortened V by 0 bases and J by 3 bases, and 11 bases separated the two germline ends. Germline loops: CDR1 SGHRS, CDR2 YFSETQ. The CDR3 length is 15 residues. CDR3 bases: TGCGCCAGCAGCTTGGCCTGGCAGAAGACAGATACGCAGTATTTT. Its protein product is CASSLAWQKTDTQYF.

This clonotype occurred many times. The rearrangement joins TRBV28 to TRBJ1-6; no definite D call. The CDR3 loop spans 11 amino acids. The germline CDR1 and CDR2 sequences are MDHEN and SYDVKM. Trimming shortened V by 7 bases and J by 6 bases, and 4 bases separated the two germline ends. The CDR3 protein is CASTTNSPLHF. The CDR3 DNA reads TGTGCCAGCACCACTAATTCACCCCTCCACTTT.

The sample holds many counts of this clonotype. The V call is TRBV30, the J call TRBJ1-2; unclear D gene. The ends were cut back, 1 base at V and 8 bases at J, with 17 bases in the middle. Germline V gives CDR1 GTSNPN, CDR2 SVGIG (reference sequence). The CDR3 runs 14 residues. DNA for the CDR3: TGTGCCTGGAGTGGGGATAGGATCCGAGTAGGCTACACCTTC. Amino acids: CAWSGDRIRVGYTF.

The sample holds many counts of this clonotype. This chain joins TRBV5-4 and TRBJ2-1; 13 bases line up with TRBD2. Germline lookup yields CDR1 SGHNT and CDR2 YYREEE (reference sequence). V lost 4 bases to trimming and J lost 8 bases; unmatched junction nucleotides: 6. The CDR3 covers 15 residues. The CDR3 loop is CASSGTSGEGDEQFF. The CDR3 bases are TGTGCCAGCAGCGGGACTAGCGGGGAAGGGGATGAGCAGTTCTTC.

This clonotype occurred many times. The chain employs TRBV2 and TRBJ2-7; D could derive from TRBD1 or TRBD2 (5 bases each). The CDR3 is made up of 13 amino acids. CDR1 SNHLY and CDR2 FYNNEI come from the germline V gene. Trimming shortened V by 8 bases and J by 7 bases, and 18 bases separated the two germline ends. CDR3: CASPPGPVGEQYF. In nucleotides, the CDR3 is TGTGCCAGCCCACCGGGGCCGGTTGGGGAGCAGTACTTC.

This chain uses TRBV9 with TRBJ2-3, with TRBD2 identical over 8 bases. Germline CDR1 reads SGDLS; CDR2 reads YYNGEE. The ends lost 0 bases at V and 6 bases at J; junction bases unmatched: 6. The CDR3 is 15 amino acids. CDR3 in DNA: TGTGCCAGCAGCGTAGACGCGGGGGGTGTGGATACGCAGTATTTT. It codes for CASSVDAGGVDTQYF.

This clonotype was seen ten or more times. The chain has TRBV6-1 and TRBJ2-3; 13 bases agree with TRBD2. V shed 8 bases and J 4 bases; nucleotides not matched to a gene: 6. The CDR3 has 15 amino acids. Per the germline V gene, CDR1 is MNHNS and CDR2 is SASEGT. Written as DNA, the CDR3 is TGTGCCAGCGGCCTACTAGCGGGGGGGCCAGATACGCAGTATTTT. This encodes CASGLLAGGPDTQYF.

This clonotype was recorded many times. The rearrangement joins TRBV20-1 to TRBJ1-5; the D is unclear. Germline lookup yields CDR1 DFQATT and CDR2 SNEGSKA (reference sequence). The CDR3 has 13 amino acids. V was clipped by 5 bases and J by 3 bases, with 11 bases between them. The CDR3, as DNA: TGCAGTGCTTTAGTCCTAGACAATCAGCCCCAGCATTTT. Its protein product is CSALVLDNQPQHF.

This clonotype was observed many times. The chain links TRBV20-1 to TRBJ1-1; no firm D call. The CDR3 has 13 residues. Trimming cost V 2 bases and J 2 bases, with 9 bases left between them. Germline assignment: CDR1 DFQATT and CDR2 SNEGSKA (reference sequence). The CDR3 region is CSARSPLNTEAFF. The CDR3 DNA reads as TGCAGTGCTAGATCCCCCCTCAACACTGAAGCTTTCTTT.

This clonotype appeared a few times. This chain connects TRBV4-1 to TRBJ2-7; the D gene is possibly TRBD1 (6 bases). Trimming removed 0 bases from V and 1 base from J, with 10 bases in between. CDR3 size: 15 residues. The germline gives CDR1 MGHRA, CDR2 YSYEKL. The CDR3 coding sequence is TGCGCCAGCAGCCAAGAGAAAGGACAGTCCTACGAGCAGTACTTC. It translates to CASSQEKGQSYEQYF.

This clonotype was picked up many times. The V and J genes are TRBV20-1 and TRBJ1-1, with 7 bases that match TRBD1. The CDR3 sequence is 13 residues long. Germline-derived CDR1 and CDR2 are DFQATT and SNEGSKA (reference sequence). V lost 6 bases, J lost 5 bases, and 9 bases stayed unmatched. As DNA, the CDR3 is TGCAGTGCGTTCACGCAGGGGGGAACTGAAGCTTTCTTT. Translation gives CSAFTQGGTEAFF.

The chain links TRBV19 to TRBJ1-2; no reliable D call. CDR3 length equals 13 residues. With 3 bases removed from V and 5 bases from J, the gap between germline ends came to 10 bases. The V gene's germline CDR1 is LNHDA and CDR2 SQIVND (reference sequence). The CDR3 DNA reads TGTGCCAGTAGTATGCGGTTTCGGTATGGCTACACCTTC. The encoded protein is CASSMRFRYGYTF.

This clonotype has at least ten counts. V gene TRBV2 combines with J gene TRBJ1-2, with TRBD1 identical over 7 bases. This CDR3 is 12 amino acids long. Germline loops: CDR1 SNHLY, CDR2 FYNNEI. The V and J ends lost 8 bases and 6 bases, in that order; junction bases with no gene match: 6. CDR3 DNA: TGTGCCAGCGAACCGACAGGGCATGGCTACACCTTC. Translated, it gives CASEPTGHGYTF.

The table lists this clonotype with many counts. The V call is TRBV20-1, the J call TRBJ1-2; unclear D gene. Trimming removed 3 bases at V and 5 bases at J, with 19 bases between. CDR1 and CDR2 from the germline V gene are DFQATT and SNEGSKA (reference sequence). This CDR3 region has 15 residues. The CDR3 sequence is CSASQPTTSGYGYTF. CDR3 DNA sequence: TGCAGTGCTAGTCAGCCTACTACGAGTGGATATGGCTACACCTTC.

This clonotype was observed many times. The chain has TRBV28 and TRBJ1-3, with a tentative D call TRBD1 (5 bases). Germline CDR1 MDHEN, CDR2 SYDVKM. V was trimmed by 7 bases and J by 0 bases, leaving 10 bases between them. The CDR3 totals 14 residues. This chain's CDR3 is CASTQGNSGNTIYF. Here the CDR3 DNA reads TGTGCCAGCACTCAGGGCAACTCTGGAAACACCATATATTTT.

Many counts were recorded for this clonotype. The chain employs TRBV12-3 or TRBV12-4 and TRBJ1-1; D is perhaps TRBD1 (5 bases). There are 14 residues in the CDR3. The V end lost 3 bases, the J end lost 1 base, and 9 bases lay between the germline ends. The chain's CDR3 is CASSFIGGNTEAFF. The CDR3 nucleotides are TGTGCCAGCAGTTTCATCGGGGGGAACACTGAAGCTTTCTTT.

Only a few counts were recorded for this clonotype. The V call is TRBV25-1, the J call TRBJ1-3; D is unclear. V lost 6 bases and J lost 0, with 9 bases in between. The CDR3 runs to 14 residues. The V gene's germline CDR1 is MGHDK and CDR2 SYGVNS. The CDR3 here is CASSLVSSGNTIYF. CDR3 in DNA: TGTGCCAGCAGCCTCGTAAGCTCTGGAAACACCATATATTTT.

Ten or more counts support this clonotype. The rearrangement joins TRBV5-1 to TRBJ1-2; D not certain. V lost 4 bases and J 0 bases, leaving 16 bases between the germline ends. Germline V gene data show CDR1 as SGHRS and CDR2 as YFSETQ. The CDR3 is 16 amino acids. In DNA form, the CDR3 reads TGCGCCAGCAGCCCTGCAGATGCGAGTACTAACTATGGCTACACCTTC. Translation gives CASSPADASTNYGYTF.

The chain employs TRBV3-1 and TRBJ1-2; D may be TRBD1 (5 bases). CDR1 is LGHDT, CDR2 YNNKEL, per germline (reference sequence). The CDR3 runs 18 residues. V was shortened by 4 bases and J by 1 base, with 22 bases between the two germline ends. The chain's CDR3 is CASSPAAGPKNYNYGYTF. In DNA, the CDR3 is TGTGCCAGCAGCCCAGCAGCAGGGCCCAAGAATTATAACTATGGCTACACCTTC. Using reference TRBV3-1 and TRBJ1-2 for the parts outside the CDR3, the full variable domain is DTAVSQTPKYLVTQMGNDKSIKCEQNLGHDTMYWYKQDSKKFLKIMFSYNNKELIINETVPNRFSPKSPDKAHLNLHINSLELGDSAVYFCASSPAAGPKNYNYGYTFGSGTRLTVV.

The table lists this clonotype with many counts. This rearrangement joins TRBV28 to TRBJ1-5, with D unclear. The V and J ends lost 6 bases and 3 bases respectively, with 6 bases between them. Germline V gene sequence: CDR1 MDHEN, CDR2 SYDVKM. The CDR3 has 12 amino acids. The CDR3, as DNA: TGTGCCAGCAGCCTCTACAATCAGCCCCAGCATTTT. Its protein is CASSLYNQPQHF.

This clonotype was detected ten times or more. The chain has TRBV10-3 and TRBJ1-4; D call uncertain. Germline V lookup: CDR1 ENHRY, CDR2 SYGVKD. V was shortened by 7 bases and J by 5 bases, with 11 bases between the two germline ends. The CDR3 loop spans 13 amino acids. Written as DNA, the CDR3 is TGTGCCATCAAAGACGGCCAAAATGAAAAACTGTTTTTT. Protein product: CAIKDGQNEKLFF.

This clonotype was seen many times. The V gene is TRBV3-1, the J gene TRBJ1-5; D not resolved. The V end was cut by 0 bases, the J end by 0 bases, with 18 bases between. Germline V CDR1 and CDR2: LGHDT, YNNKEL (reference sequence). The CDR3 is 19 amino acids. The CDR3 bases are TGTGCCAGCAGCCAAGATTGGGCGTTCGAAGGATATAGCAATCAGCCCCAGCATTTT. Amino acid sequence: CASSQDWAFEGYSNQPQHF.

This clonotype appeared many times. The V and J genes are TRBV27 and TRBJ1-1, with a tentative D call TRBD1 (6 bases). Trimming shortened V by 3 bases and J by 1 base, and 9 bases separated the two germline ends. Germline CDR1 MNHEY, CDR2 SMNVEV (reference sequence). The CDR3 runs 14 residues. The CDR3 nucleotides are TGTGCCAGCAGTTTCCGGGGGGCGAACACTGAAGCTTTCTTT. Residues: CASSFRGANTEAFF.

This clonotype was detected ten times or more. CDR3 DNA sequence: TGTGCCAGCGTTTTTCCGGGGGCCGACACTGAAGCTTTCTTT. As protein: CASVFPGADTEAFF. The J gene is TRBJ1-1, the V gene TRBV12-3 or TRBV12-4; maybe TRBD1 (6 bases). The CDR3 loop spans 14 amino acids. The V end lost 8 bases, the J end lost 3 bases, and 16 bases lay between the germline ends.